This TCR beta chain was documented in a study of T cell repertoires in cytomegalovirus infection. On the study more broadly: Recently identified HLA-C-restricted CMV epitopes were among the peptides used. Through public TCR beta signatures, both CMV infection and matching HLA type were indicated.

Study-wide findings and caveats: What dominated the ex vivo response were HLA-C-restricted CMV-specific TCR beta clonotypes. Pooled public TCR beta family frequency picked out CMV carriers with the relevant HLA.

TCRdb independently ran MiXCR on the reads; one entry per CDR3 protein. The top ten clones hold under 15% of a sample with approximately 770,000 distinct CDR3 sequences, roughly 29% of them seen once. This clonotype has just a few counts. Its matching antigen is unknown. The TCR originated in a human donor in good health (CMV status not recorded). Some clones in this sample may be carry-over from other donors' samples. The sequencing here drew on cultured CD8+ T cells from PBMCs, taken from culture after CMV antigen stimulation.

Written as DNA, the CDR3 is TGTGCCAGCAGTTTACCCCGGGCGGGGGGGGATGAGCAGTTCTTC. Translating gives CASSLPRAGGDEQFF. The V call is TRBV27, the J call TRBJ2-1; 9 bases are shared with TRBD2. The V gene end was trimmed by 2 bases and the J gene end by 8 bases; junction bases not matched to a gene: 7. Germline CDR1 MNHEY, CDR2 SMNVEV (reference sequence). This CDR3 has 15 residues.